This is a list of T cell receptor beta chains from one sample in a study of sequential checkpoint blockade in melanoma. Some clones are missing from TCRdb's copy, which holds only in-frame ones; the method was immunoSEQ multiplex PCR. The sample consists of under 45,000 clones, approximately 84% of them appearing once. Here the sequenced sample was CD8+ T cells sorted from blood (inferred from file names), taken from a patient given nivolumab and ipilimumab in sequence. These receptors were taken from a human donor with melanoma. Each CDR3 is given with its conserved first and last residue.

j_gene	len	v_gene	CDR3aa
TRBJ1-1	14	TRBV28	CASRYRVGVTEAFF
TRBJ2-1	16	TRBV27	CASSFSTGYSYNEQFF
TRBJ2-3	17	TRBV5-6	CASSQWQGALGTDTQYF
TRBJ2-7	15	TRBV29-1	CSVEGGQGASYEQYF
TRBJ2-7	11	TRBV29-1	CSVERGYEQYF
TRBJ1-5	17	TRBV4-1	CASSPSGGQISNQPQHF
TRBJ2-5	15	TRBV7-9	CASSNDRGLQETQYF
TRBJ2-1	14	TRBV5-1	CASSGGSSGDEQFF
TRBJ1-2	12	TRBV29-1	CSVPDRVDGYTF
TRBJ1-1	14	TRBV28	CASSPDTANTEAFF
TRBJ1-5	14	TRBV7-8	CASSSTGGHQPQHF
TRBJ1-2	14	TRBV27	CASSPRTGNYGYTF
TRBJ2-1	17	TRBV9	CASSGIRTGSSYNEQFF
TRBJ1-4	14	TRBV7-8	CASSFTGLDEKLFF
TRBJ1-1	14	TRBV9	CASSETGEYTEAFF
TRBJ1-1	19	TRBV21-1	CASSKKEGTGVGVKTEAFF
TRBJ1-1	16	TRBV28	CASSFWNRGRNTEAFF
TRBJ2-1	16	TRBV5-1	CASSPGGRAQYNEQFF
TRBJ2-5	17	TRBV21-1	CASSNRCLGDRQETQYF
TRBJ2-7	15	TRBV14	CASRRAGQANYEQYF
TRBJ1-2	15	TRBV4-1	CASSQDPGGWGGYTF
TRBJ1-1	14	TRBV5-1	CASSNGTGDTEAFF
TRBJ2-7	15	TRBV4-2	CASSQNLAYRDEQYF
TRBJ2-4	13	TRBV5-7	CASSLAADNIQYF
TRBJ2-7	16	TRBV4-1	CASSHVTGTGPYEQYF